This TCR beta chain derives from a study of blood T cell repertoires in COVID-19. Background on the study: PBMCs, B-cell-depleted T cells, or T cells provided the cDNA or gDNA that made up the material.

The CDR3 runs to 14 residues. Per the germline V gene, CDR1 is MNHEY and CDR2 is SVGAGI. The protocol was immunoSEQ multiplex PCR, while the TCRdb copy is restricted to in-frame clones and leaves out a portion. Seen here are around 130,000 clones, around 89% observed once, and the top ten hold more than 15%. The sample was peripheral blood. The chain employs TRBV6-5 and TRBJ1-5; maybe TRBD1 (5 bases). The sequence was obtained from a man aged 50-60 years with active or convalescent COVID-19. The chain's CDR3 is CATVDSNSNQPQHF. The CDR3 DNA sequence: TGTGCTACAGTCGACAGTAATAGCAATCAGCCCCAGCATTTT.